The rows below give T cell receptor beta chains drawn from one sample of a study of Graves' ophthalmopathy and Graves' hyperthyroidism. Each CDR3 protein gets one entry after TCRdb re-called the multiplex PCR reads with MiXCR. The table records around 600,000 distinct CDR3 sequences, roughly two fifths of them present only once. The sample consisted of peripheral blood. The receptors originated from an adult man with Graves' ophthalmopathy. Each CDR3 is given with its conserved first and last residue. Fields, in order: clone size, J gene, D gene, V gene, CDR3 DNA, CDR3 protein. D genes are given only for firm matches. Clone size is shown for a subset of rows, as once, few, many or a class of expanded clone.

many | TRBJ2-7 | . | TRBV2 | TGTGCCAGCAGTGAAGTTCCCAGCTACGAGCAGTACTTC | CASSEVPSYEQYF
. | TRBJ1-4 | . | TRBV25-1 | TGTGCCAGCAGGGACAACGGGGGGTGGGAAAAACTGTTTTTT | CASRDNGGWEKLFF
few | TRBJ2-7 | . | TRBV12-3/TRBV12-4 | TGTGCCAGCGTACACGCCCGGGACGGAAACTACGAGCAGTACTTC | CASVHARDGNYEQYF
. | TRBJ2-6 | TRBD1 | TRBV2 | TGTGCCAGCACCCGGGACAGGGACTCTGGGGCCAACGTCCTGACTTTC | CASTRDRDSGANVLTF
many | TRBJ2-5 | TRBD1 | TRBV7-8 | TGTGCCAGCAGCATATACGGTCTTGGGACAGGGGATTACCAAGAGACCCAGTACTTC | CASSIYGLGTGDYQETQYF
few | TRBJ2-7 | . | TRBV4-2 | TGTGCCAGCAGCCAAGATCTTAGGAGCTCTAATCGCGAGCAGTACTTC | CASSQDLRSSNREQYF
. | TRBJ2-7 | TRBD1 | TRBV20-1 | TGCAGTGCTAGGGGGGAACAGGGGTACGAGCAGTACTTC | CSARGEQGYEQYF
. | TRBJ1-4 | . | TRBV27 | TGTGCCAGCAGTTTAGCCCTGGCCAGCGAAAAACTGTTTTTT | CASSLALASEKLFF
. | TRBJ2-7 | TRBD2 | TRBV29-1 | TGCAGCGCCGTCAGGACTAGCGGGGCCTACGAGCAGTACTTC | CSAVRTSGAYEQYF
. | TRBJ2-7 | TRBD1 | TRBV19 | TGTGCCAGTAGCAGAACGGGACAGGGGCTTTACGAGCAGTACTTC | CASSRTGQGLYEQYF
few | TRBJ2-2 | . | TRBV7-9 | TGTGCCAGCAGCCCCCTTGGGGGCCGGAACACCGGGGAGCTGTTTTTT | CASSPLGGRNTGELFF
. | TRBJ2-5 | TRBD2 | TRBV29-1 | TGCAGCCCGGAGCGGGAGATCCCCGAGATCCAGTACTTC | CSPEREIPEIQYF
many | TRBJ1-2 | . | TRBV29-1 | TGCAGCGCGGGAGTGGGCGGCTACACCTTC | CSAGVGGYTF
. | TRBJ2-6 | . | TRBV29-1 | TGCAGCGTTGAAGAACGGGTCCTAAACTCTGGGGCCAACGTCCTGACTTTC | CSVEERVLNSGANVLTF
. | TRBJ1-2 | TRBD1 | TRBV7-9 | TGTGCCAGCAGCCCTAGTGGTCGGGACAGCATATATGGCTACACCTTC | CASSPSGRDSIYGYTF
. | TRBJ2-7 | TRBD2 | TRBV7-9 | TGTGCCAGCAGCATACCGGGACTAGCGAACGAAGAGCAGTACTTC | CASSIPGLANEEQYF
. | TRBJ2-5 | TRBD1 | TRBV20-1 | TGCAGTGCTAGAGACCGGACAGGGGGTGAGGAGACCCAGTACTTC | CSARDRTGGEETQYF
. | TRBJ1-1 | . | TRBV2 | TGTGCCAGCTTTCATCGACAGGACCCTGAAGCTTTCTTT | CASFHRQDPEAFF
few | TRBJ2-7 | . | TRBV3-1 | TGTGCCACAGCAGGTGGGACACTGAGGGGTGAGCAGTACTTC | CATAGGTLRGEQYF
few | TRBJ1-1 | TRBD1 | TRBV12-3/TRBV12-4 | TGTGCCAGCAGCCCAGGACAGGGGAGCATGAACACTGAAGCTTTCTTT | CASSPGQGSMNTEAFF
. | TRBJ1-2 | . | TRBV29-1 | TGCAGTTTGGGCACAGCATATGGCTACACCTTC | CSLGTAYGYTF
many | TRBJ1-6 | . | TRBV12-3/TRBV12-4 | TGTGCCAGCAAGGGACGGGTTAATTCACCCCTCCACTTT | CASKGRVNSPLHF
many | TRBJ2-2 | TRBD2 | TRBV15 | TGTGCCACCAGCAAGCCCCGGGGGGCCGGGGAGCTGTTTTTT | CATSKPRGAGELFF
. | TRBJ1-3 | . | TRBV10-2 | TGCGCCAGCAGTGAATCAGGACAAGTAGCCATATATTTT | CASSESGQVAIYF
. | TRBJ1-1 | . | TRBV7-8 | TGTGCCAGCAGCATCGGGACAAACACTGAAGCTTTCTTC | CASSIGTNTEAFF
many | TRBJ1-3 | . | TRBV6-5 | TGTGCCAGCAGTTACCCCTCGGGTCGTGGAAACACCATATATTTT | CASSYPSGRGNTIYF
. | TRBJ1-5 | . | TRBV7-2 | TGTGCCAGCAGCTTAACCGGGGGCAGTGAGACCCAGCATTTT | CASSLTGGSETQHF
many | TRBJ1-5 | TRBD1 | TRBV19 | TGTGCCAGCAAAGACAGGGGACGCGGGACCCAGCCCCAGCATTTT | CASKDRGRGTQPQHF
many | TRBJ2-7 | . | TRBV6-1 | TGTGCCAGCAGTGATCGGGGGGACAGGCCGCGCTACGAGCAGTACTTC | CASSDRGDRPRYEQYF
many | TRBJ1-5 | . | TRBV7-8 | TGTGCCAGCAGCTTAGACCAGGGTCACCAGCCCCAGCATTTT | CASSLDQGHQPQHF
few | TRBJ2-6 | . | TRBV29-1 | TGCAGCGTTGAGCAGGGGGCCAACGTCCTGACTTTC | CSVEQGANVLTF
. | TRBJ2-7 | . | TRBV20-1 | TGCAGTGCTAAGTCGGACTCCTACGAGCAGTACTTC | CSAKSDSYEQYF
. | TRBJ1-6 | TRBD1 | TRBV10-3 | TGTGCCATCAGTGAGTCGGGGGACAGGGGAAATTCACCCCTCCACTTT | CAISESGDRGNSPLHF
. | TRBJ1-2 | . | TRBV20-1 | TGCAGTGCTAGACAGGGAGGCTACACCTTC | CSARQGGYTF
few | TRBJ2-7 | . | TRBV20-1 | TGCAGTGCTAGAGTCAGGAGTACCGAGCAGTACTTC | CSARVRSTEQYF
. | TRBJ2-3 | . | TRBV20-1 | TGCAGTGCGGCTAGATCTGAGCATACGCAGTATTTT | CSAARSEHTQYF
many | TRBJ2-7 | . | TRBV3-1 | TGTGCCAGCAGCCAAGGGGGCTACGAGCAGTACTTC | CASSQGGYEQYF
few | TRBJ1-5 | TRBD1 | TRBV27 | TGTGCCAGCAGTAAAGGGACAGTCCGTGGTCAGCCCCAGCATTTT | CASSKGTVRGQPQHF
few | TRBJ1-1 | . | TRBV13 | TGTGCCAGCAGCGCGATAAGGGAATTGGGGAACACTGAAGCTTTCTTT | CASSAIRELGNTEAFF
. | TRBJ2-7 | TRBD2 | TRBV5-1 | TGCGCCAGCAGCCCGGCTAGCGGGAGTACCAACGAGCAGTACTTC | CASSPASGSTNEQYF
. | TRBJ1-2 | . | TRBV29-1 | TGCAGCTTGGCAGGGACTGGGGAAGGCTACACCTTC | CSLAGTGEGYTF